The T cell receptor (beta chain) described here comes from a study of blood T cell repertoires in COVID-19. Trimming stripped 5 bases from V and 0 bases from J, with 13 bases between. Per the germline V gene, CDR1 is MNHEY and CDR2 is SMNVEV (reference sequence). The CDR3 loop spans 15 amino acids. Sequencing was performed with immunoSEQ multiplex PCR; in TCRdb, only in-frame clones are kept and a portion is missing. Of around 300,000 clones listed, 75% to 95% are singletons. Material for sequencing was PBMCs or T cells enriched from blood (not recorded which). The receptor was isolated from a woman aged 30 to 39 who had recovered from COVID-19. The V gene is TRBV27, the J gene TRBJ1-1; D perhaps matches TRBD1 (6 bases). CDR3 in DNA: TGTGCCAGCAGTCCCAGGGGACAATTGAACACTGAAGCTTTCTTT. Translation gives CASSPRGQLNTEAFF.